The TCR beta chain under discussion was sequenced for a study of T cells after yellow fever vaccination. Study outcomes and limitations: Researchers report a weaker secondary response that nonetheless peaked faster, day 5 versus 15.

TCRdb re-called the 5' RACE reads with MiXCR, one entry per CDR3 protein. The table has roughly 180,000 distinct CDR3 sequences, about 6% seen once; the top ten hold about 2.7%. Between the trimmed V and J ends, which lost 6 bases and 0 bases, there was a span of 13 bases. Germline-derived CDR1 and CDR2 are SQVTM and ANQGSEA. The CDR3 extends over 14 amino acids. Concerning this clonotype itself: Its antigen remains unknown.

The chain carries TRBV29-1 and TRBJ2-3; D is perhaps TRBD2 (7 bases). The receptor was derived from a man aged 18 to 29 who received the YFV17D yellow fever vaccine. The sequencing used CD4+ T cells sorted from PBMCs, collected on the day of the first yellow fever vaccination. CDR3 residues: CSVGGASSTDTQYF. The CDR3 DNA reads as TGCAGCGTGGGGGGGGCCTCCAGCACAGATACGCAGTATTTT.